This is a list of T cell receptor beta chains from one sample in a study of cytomegalovirus exposure and HLA in healthy donors. The repertoire was sequenced with immunoSEQ multiplex PCR; TCRdb's copy has only in-frame clones and lacks some. The sample has 150,000 or so clones, approximately 73% seen once. Material for sequencing was PBMCs. The receptors come from a woman aged 18-29 years in good health and CMV-seronegative. The CDR3 runs from the conserved cysteine through the conserved F or W. A D gene is named only where the DNA matches it firmly. The size entry is marked missing in some rows and otherwise reads once, few, many or a size class.

abundance: .; v_gene: TRBV5-1; j_gene: TRBJ1-3; d_gene: .; CDR3nt: TGCGCCAGCAGCTGGGGGCCGAGCTCTGGAAACACCATATATTTT; CDR3aa: CASSWGPSSGNTIYF
abundance: .; v_gene: TRBV28; j_gene: TRBJ2-4; d_gene: TRBD2; CDR3nt: TGTGCCAGCAGTTTGAGACTATTAGCGGGAGAAAACATTCAGTACTTC; CDR3aa: CASSLRLLAGENIQYF
abundance: .; v_gene: TRBV9; j_gene: TRBJ2-2; d_gene: TRBD2; CDR3nt: TGTGCCAGCAGCGTAGCAGCGGGGGGGCACACCGGGGAGCTGTTTTTT; CDR3aa: CASSVAAGGHTGELFF
abundance: .; v_gene: TRBV9; j_gene: TRBJ2-3; d_gene: TRBD2; CDR3nt: TGTGCCAGCAGCAAAAGCGGGACTAGCGGTAGTACAGATACGCAGTATTTT; CDR3aa: CASSKSGTSGSTDTQYF
abundance: few; v_gene: TRBV10-3; j_gene: TRBJ1-5; d_gene: .; CDR3nt: TGTGCCATCAGTGAGTCAGCGACAGGATTTAGCAATCAGCCCCAGCATTTT; CDR3aa: CAISESATGFSNQPQHF
abundance: .; v_gene: TRBV7-3; j_gene: TRBJ2-2; d_gene: TRBD1; CDR3nt: TGTGCCAGCAGGAAACAGGGGGCGATGGACACCGGGGAGCTGTTTTTT; CDR3aa: CASRKQGAMDTGELFF
abundance: .; v_gene: TRBV4-3; j_gene: TRBJ2-2; d_gene: .; CDR3nt: TGCGCCCGCAGCCAAGATCGGTCAGAGGTGGCCGGGGAGCTGTTTTTT; CDR3aa: CARSQDRSEVAGELFF
abundance: .; v_gene: TRBV19; j_gene: TRBJ2-2; d_gene: TRBD2; CDR3nt: TGTGCCAGTAGTGGTCTAGTAGCGGGAGGGCATAGGAACACCGGGGAGCTGTTTTTT; CDR3aa: CASSGLVAGGHRNTGELFF
abundance: few; v_gene: TRBV10-1; j_gene: TRBJ1-1; d_gene: .; CDR3nt: TGCGCCAGCAAACCTGGGGACACGGAAGCTTTCTTT; CDR3aa: CASKPGDTEAFF
abundance: .; v_gene: TRBV10-3; j_gene: TRBJ2-1; d_gene: .; CDR3nt: TGTGCCATCAGTGACAGGCTCCCCTACAATGAGCAGTTCTTC; CDR3aa: CAISDRLPYNEQFF
abundance: .; v_gene: TRBV19; j_gene: TRBJ1-4; d_gene: .; CDR3nt: TGTGCCAGTGGGGGACAATTCGTACATGAAAAACTGTTTTTT; CDR3aa: CASGGQFVHEKLFF
abundance: .; v_gene: TRBV4-1; j_gene: TRBJ1-2; d_gene: TRBD1; CDR3nt: TGCGCCAGCAGCCAGGGGGACAGTAACTATGGCTACACCTTC; CDR3aa: CASSQGDSNYGYTF
abundance: once; v_gene: TRBV18; j_gene: TRBJ2-4; d_gene: TRBD1; CDR3nt: TGTGCCAGCTCATCCGGACAGGCGGACATTCAGTACTTC; CDR3aa: CASSSGQADIQYF
abundance: .; v_gene: TRBV7-2; j_gene: TRBJ1-2; d_gene: .; CDR3nt: TGTGCCAGCAGCACACCGGGCCTACCGGAGCGGTACACCTTC; CDR3aa: CASSTPGLPERYTF
abundance: .; v_gene: TRBV25-1; j_gene: TRBJ2-5; d_gene: .; CDR3nt: TGTGCCAGCAGTGAAAAATGGGAGTACCAAGAGACCCAGTACTTC; CDR3aa: CASSEKWEYQETQYF
abundance: .; v_gene: TRBV5-1; j_gene: TRBJ1-1; d_gene: .; CDR3nt: TGCGCCAGCAGCTTCAACCCGGTTACTGAAGCTTTCTTT; CDR3aa: CASSFNPVTEAFF
abundance: few; v_gene: TRBV9; j_gene: TRBJ2-2; d_gene: .; CDR3nt: TGTGCCAGCAGCTCTCGGGACAAGAACACCGGGGAGCTGTTTTTT; CDR3aa: CASSSRDKNTGELFF
abundance: .; v_gene: TRBV28; j_gene: TRBJ2-7; d_gene: .; CDR3nt: TGTGCCAGCAGTTTAAATCCAGGAATCTACGAGCAGTACTTC; CDR3aa: CASSLNPGIYEQYF
abundance: once; v_gene: TRBV27; j_gene: TRBJ2-3; d_gene: TRBD2; CDR3nt: TGTGCCAGCAGCTTGCGGGCGGGGGAAATGGTAAGGAATACGCAGTATTTT; CDR3aa: CASSLRAGEMVRNTQYF
abundance: .; v_gene: TRBV15; j_gene: TRBJ1-6; d_gene: TRBD1; CDR3nt: TGTGCCACCAGCAGCGGGAGGACAGGGTTGGGTTCACCCCTCCACTTT; CDR3aa: CATSSGRTGLGSPLHF
abundance: .; v_gene: TRBV29-1; j_gene: TRBJ2-3; d_gene: .; CDR3nt: TGCAGCGTTACCAGGGCTGGTGGTGGTAGAGATACGCAGTATTTT; CDR3aa: CSVTRAGGGRDTQYF
abundance: .; v_gene: TRBV27; j_gene: TRBJ2-3; d_gene: .; CDR3nt: TGTGCCAGCAGTCCGTTGGGTCAGGGATTCACAGATACGCAGTATTTT; CDR3aa: CASSPLGQGFTDTQYF
abundance: once; v_gene: TRBV2; j_gene: TRBJ1-4; d_gene: .; CDR3nt: TGTGCCAGCAGTGAGGGGGCACGGGGAAAACTGTTTTTT; CDR3aa: CASSEGARGKLFF
abundance: few; v_gene: TRBV6-6; j_gene: TRBJ2-1; d_gene: TRBD2; CDR3nt: TGTGCCAGCAGTTACCTCGGCGGGAGCTCCTACAATGAGCAGTTCTTC; CDR3aa: CASSYLGGSSYNEQFF
abundance: .; v_gene: TRBV4-3; j_gene: TRBJ1-2; d_gene: .; CDR3nt: TGCGCCAGCAGCCGAGGGCGACGGGAAAAAAACTATGGCTACACCTTC; CDR3aa: CASSRGRREKNYGYTF
abundance: .; v_gene: TRBV2; j_gene: TRBJ2-2; d_gene: TRBD2; CDR3nt: TGTGCCAGCCTAAGCGGGAGTCAATACACCGGGGAGCTGTTTTTT; CDR3aa: CASLSGSQYTGELFF
abundance: .; v_gene: TRBV5-1; j_gene: TRBJ2-5; d_gene: .; CDR3nt: TGCGCCAGCAGCTTGGGCCTCTCGGCAGCGGATAAAGAGACCCAGTACTTC; CDR3aa: CASSLGLSAADKETQYF
abundance: .; v_gene: TRBV5-6; j_gene: TRBJ1-6; d_gene: TRBD1; CDR3nt: TGTGCCAGCAGCTTGCCAGGGGGCGCGGGTTCACCCCTCCACTTT; CDR3aa: CASSLPGGAGSPLHF
abundance: .; v_gene: TRBV15; j_gene: TRBJ1-4; d_gene: .; CDR3nt: TGTGCCACCAGCAGAGGACCCCCGGGACAAGGGGGTGAAAAACTGTTTTTT; CDR3aa: CATSRGPPGQGGEKLFF
abundance: .; v_gene: TRBV6-5; j_gene: TRBJ1-3; d_gene: TRBD1; CDR3nt: TGTGCCAGCAGTACCGAACAGGGGCGGGAAAACACCATATATTTT; CDR3aa: CASSTEQGRENTIYF
abundance: .; v_gene: TRBV29-1; j_gene: TRBJ2-1; d_gene: .; CDR3nt: TGCAGCGGTTGGGGCGGGGTTGCTACTGAGCAGTTCTTC; CDR3aa: CSGWGGVATEQFF
abundance: .; v_gene: TRBV27; j_gene: TRBJ1-5; d_gene: .; CDR3nt: TGTGCCAGCAGTTTATCCCCTTATTATAGCAATCAGCCCCAGCATTTT; CDR3aa: CASSLSPYYSNQPQHF
abundance: .; v_gene: TRBV19; j_gene: TRBJ2-7; d_gene: TRBD1; CDR3nt: TGTGCCAGTTCCGGACAGGTCTCCTACGAGCAGTACTTC; CDR3aa: CASSGQVSYEQYF
abundance: .; v_gene: TRBV7-3; j_gene: TRBJ2-2; d_gene: .; CDR3nt: TGTGCCAGCAGCTTCGGGATTAACACCGGGGAGCTGTTTTTT; CDR3aa: CASSFGINTGELFF
abundance: once; v_gene: TRBV5-4; j_gene: TRBJ2-1; d_gene: TRBD2; CDR3nt: TGTGCCAGCAGCTCTTTACTAGCGGGATTACCCAATGAGCAGTTCTTC; CDR3aa: CASSSLLAGLPNEQFF
abundance: few; v_gene: TRBV4-1; j_gene: TRBJ1-4; d_gene: .; CDR3nt: TGCGCCAGCAGCCAAGGGCGGGGAGCAACTAATGAAAAACTGTTTTTT; CDR3aa: CASSQGRGATNEKLFF
abundance: .; v_gene: TRBV30; j_gene: TRBJ1-2; d_gene: .; CDR3nt: TGTGCCTGGTCGGATAGGGGGATAGATGGCTACACCTTC; CDR3aa: CAWSDRGIDGYTF